This T cell receptor (beta chain) was sequenced during a study of post-analysis software for immune sequencing data. Study-level background: There were relapsing-remitting, secondary progressive and progressive-relapsing multiple sclerosis among the disease courses included.

Trimming cost V 4 bases and J 4 bases; bases outside gene matches: 5. CDR3 length: 15 residues. Germline loops: CDR1 MNHEY, CDR2 SMNVEV (reference sequence). Study results and caveats: In patients, about 5 TRBV segments were more frequent than in controls, with TRBV5-6, TRBV5-1 and TRBV20-1 among them.

There are a few counts of this clonotype. The antigen is not known. Included in the TCR beta cDNA libraries were unique molecular identifiers. T cells numbering roughly 1 to 10 million yielded cDNA molecules that totaled some 500,000. In TCRdb, the PCR reads were re-called with MiXCR into one record per CDR3 protein. The sample includes about 380,000 distinct CDR3 sequences, roughly 30% seen only once; the top ten take roughly 12%. The TCR originated in a girl between 5 and 17 years old with multiple sclerosis. The rearrangement joins TRBV27 to TRBJ1-1; 11 nucleotides agree with TRBD1. Sequences were obtained from blood. Here the CDR3 reads CASSSWTGGITEAFF. CDR3 DNA sequence: TGTGCCAGCAGTTCCTGGACAGGGGGCATCACTGAAGCTTTCTTT.